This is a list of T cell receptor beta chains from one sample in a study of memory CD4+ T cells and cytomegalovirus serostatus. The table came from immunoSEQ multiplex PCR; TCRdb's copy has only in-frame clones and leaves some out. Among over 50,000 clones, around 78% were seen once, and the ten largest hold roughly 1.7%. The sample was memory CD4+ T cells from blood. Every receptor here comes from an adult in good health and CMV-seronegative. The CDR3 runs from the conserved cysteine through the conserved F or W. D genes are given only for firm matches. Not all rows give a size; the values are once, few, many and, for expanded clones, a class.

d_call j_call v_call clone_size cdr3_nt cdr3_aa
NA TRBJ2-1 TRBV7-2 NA TGTGCCAGCAGCTCTACCGGGACCACTCGAACGAATGAGCAGTTCTTC CASSSTGTTRTNEQFF
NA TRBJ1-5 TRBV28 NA TGTGCCAGCAGTTGGGAGGAGGGGCGCGTCAATCAGCCCCAGCATTTT CASSWEEGRVNQPQHF
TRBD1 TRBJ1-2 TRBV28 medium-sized TGTGCCAGCGAGGACCGGACAGGGAACTATGGCTACACCTTC CASEDRTGNYGYTF
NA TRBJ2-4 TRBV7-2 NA TGTGCCAGCAGATCTTTGGGGGAGGTCAAAAACATTCAGTACTTC CASRSLGEVKNIQYF
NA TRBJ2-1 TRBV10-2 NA TGCGCCAGCAGTGAGCCGTCTCTCTCCTACAATGAGCAGTTCTTC CASSEPSLSYNEQFF
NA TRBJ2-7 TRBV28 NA TGTGCCAGCCAAACCGACCGGGGCTGGTACTTC CASQTDRGWYF
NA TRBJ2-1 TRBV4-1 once TGCGCCAGCAGCCGCGGCCAATCCTACAATGAGCAGTTCTTC CASSRGQSYNEQFF
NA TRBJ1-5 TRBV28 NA TGTGCCAGCAGTTTACAGGGACAGCCCCAGCATTTT CASSLQGQPQHF
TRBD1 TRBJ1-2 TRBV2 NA TGTGCCAATAATAGACCAGGGGGAGGCGGCTACACCTTC CANNRPGGGGYTF
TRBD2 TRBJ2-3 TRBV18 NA TGTGCCAGCTCACCACCCCGATCTAGCGGGAGGGATACGCAGTATTTT CASSPPRSSGRDTQYF
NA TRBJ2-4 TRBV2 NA TGTGCCAGCGGTTCCAAGGACATTCAGTACTTC CASGSKDIQYF
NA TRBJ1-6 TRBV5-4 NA TGTGCCAGCAGCCTCGGGACTCCCCCCTATAATTCACCCCTCCACTTT CASSLGTPPYNSPLHF
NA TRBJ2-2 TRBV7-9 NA TGTGCCAGCAGCTTATATCCCCCCACGGGGCACACCGGGGAGCTGTTTTTT CASSLYPPTGHTGELFF
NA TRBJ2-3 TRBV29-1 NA TGCAGCGTCGGGGGACAGAACACAGATACGCAGTATTTT CSVGGQNTDTQYF
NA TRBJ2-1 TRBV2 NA TGTGCCAGCAGTACGGGGCAGGGCCGATCAAACAATGAGCAGTTCTTC CASSTGQGRSNNEQFF
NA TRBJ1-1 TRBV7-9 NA TGTGCCAGCAGCCCTAGCCGGCTCCCGAACACTGAAGCTTTCTTT CASSPSRLPNTEAFF
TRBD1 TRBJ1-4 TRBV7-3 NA TGTGCCAGCAGCCACGGGACAGGGCAAGTCGGTGAAAAACTGTTTTTT CASSHGTGQVGEKLFF
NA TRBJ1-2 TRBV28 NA TGTGCCAGCAGTTTTGGAGGGGCTGAAGGCTACACCTTC CASSFGGAEGYTF
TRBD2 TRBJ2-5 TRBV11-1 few TGTGCCAGCAGCTTAGTTAAAGCGGGGGGGTACCAAGAGACCCAGTACTTC CASSLVKAGGYQETQYF
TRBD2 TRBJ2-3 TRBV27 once TGTGCCAGCAGTTTTCTAGCGGGGTCGAATACGCAGTATTTT CASSFLAGSNTQYF
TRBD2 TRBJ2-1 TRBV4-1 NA TGCGCCAGCAGCCAAGACCCTAGCGGGAGTTCTAATGAGCAGTTCTTC CASSQDPSGSSNEQFF
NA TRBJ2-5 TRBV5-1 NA TGCGCCAGTACCCGGGGACAAGAGACCCAGTACTTC CASTRGQETQYF
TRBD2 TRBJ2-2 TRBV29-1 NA TGCAGCGCCGGGACTAGCGAAAAGAACACCGGGGAGCTGTTTTTT CSAGTSEKNTGELFF
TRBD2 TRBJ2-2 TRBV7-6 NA TGTGCCAGCAGCATTCTGAGCGGGGGGGCTCCCGGGGAGCTGTTTTTT CASSILSGGAPGELFF
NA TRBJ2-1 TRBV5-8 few TGTGCCAGCAGGCGACAGTCCTACAATGAGCAGTTCTTC CASRRQSYNEQFF
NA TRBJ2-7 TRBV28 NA TGTGCCAGCAGTTTCAGGGGCTGGGCCTACGAGCAGTACTTC CASSFRGWAYEQYF
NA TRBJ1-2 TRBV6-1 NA TGTGCCAGCAGCGACAGCGGGCTCTATGGCTACACCTTC CASSDSGLYGYTF
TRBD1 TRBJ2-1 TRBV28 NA TGTGCCAGCAGTACCCCGACAGGGGCCGGGTACAATGAGCAGTTCTTC CASSTPTGAGYNEQFF
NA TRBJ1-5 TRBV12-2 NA TGTGCAAGTCGCTTCGTAGAGCTGGCTAGCAATCAGCCCCAGCATTTT CASRFVELASNQPQHF
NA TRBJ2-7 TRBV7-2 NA TGTGCCAGCAGCCGTTCTAGAAGCGACGAGCAGTACTTC CASSRSRSDEQYF
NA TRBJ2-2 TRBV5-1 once TGCGCCAGCAGCTTGGTATCTGGCAGGGTTGGTACGAACACCGGGGAGCTGTTTTTT CASSLVSGRVGTNTGELFF
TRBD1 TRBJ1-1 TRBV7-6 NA TGTGCCAGCAGCTTAGCGCGCAAGGGGGCTTCTGAAGCTTTCTTT CASSLARKGASEAFF
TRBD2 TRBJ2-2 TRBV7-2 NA TGTGCCAGCAGCTTAGTTCACCTAGCGGGAGTCTCCACCGGGGAGCTGTTTTTT CASSLVHLAGVSTGELFF
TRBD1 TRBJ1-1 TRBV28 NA TGTGCCAGCAGTTCACAGGGGGCTCGGAACACTGAAGCTTTCTTT CASSSQGARNTEAFF
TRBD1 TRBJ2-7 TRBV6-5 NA TGTGCCAGCAGCCGGGACAGGGGATACTACGAGCAGTACTTC CASSRDRGYYEQYF
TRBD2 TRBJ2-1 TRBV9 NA TGTGCCAGCAGCGTAGTAGCGGGAGCCCACAATGAGCAGTTCTTC CASSVVAGAHNEQFF
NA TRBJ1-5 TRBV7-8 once TGTGCCAGCAGCCAGCAGGAGAGCAATCAGCCCCAGCATTTT CASSQQESNQPQHF
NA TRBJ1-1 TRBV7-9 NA TGTGCCAGCAGCACATCAGGGCTGGAGATAGCTTTCTTT CASSTSGLEIAFF